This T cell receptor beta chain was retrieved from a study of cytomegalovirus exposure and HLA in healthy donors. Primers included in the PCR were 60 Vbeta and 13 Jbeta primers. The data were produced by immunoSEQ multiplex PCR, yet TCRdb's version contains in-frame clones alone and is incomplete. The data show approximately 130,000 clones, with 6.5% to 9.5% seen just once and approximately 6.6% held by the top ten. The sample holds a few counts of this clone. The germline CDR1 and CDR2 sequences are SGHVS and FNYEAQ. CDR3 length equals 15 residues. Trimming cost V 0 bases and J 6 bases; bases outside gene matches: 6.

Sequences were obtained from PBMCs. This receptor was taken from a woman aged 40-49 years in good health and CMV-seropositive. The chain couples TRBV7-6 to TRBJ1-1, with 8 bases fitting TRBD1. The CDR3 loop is CASSLAGQAEAEAFF. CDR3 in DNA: TGTGCCAGCAGCTTAGCGGGACAGGCGGAGGCTGAAGCTTTCTTT.